A selection of T cell receptor beta chains follows, all from one sample in a study of blood T cell repertoires in COVID-19. Sequenced by immunoSEQ multiplex PCR; TCRdb stores in-frame clones only, minus some. This table has 35,000 to 50,000 clones, nearly 90% appearing once. The sample comprised peripheral blood. The receptor source for this set is a human donor in a cohort sampled during active COVID-19. CDR3s include the opening cysteine and the closing phenylalanine or tryptophan. A D gene is named only where the DNA matches it firmly. Not all rows give a size; the values are once, few, many and, for expanded clones, a class.

CDR3 DNA,CDR3 protein,clone size,J gene,V gene,D gene
TGTGCCACCCAAAGCACGACAGACAATCAGCCCCAGCATTTT,CATQSTTDNQPQHF,few,TRBJ1-5,TRBV28,NA
TGTGCCAGCAGCATGGGACAGGGGGTTGAAGCTTTCTTT,CASSMGQGVEAFF,NA,TRBJ1-1,TRBV3-1/TRBV3-2,TRBD1
TGTGCCAGCAGCCCGACGGGACAGGGTGGGGAAAAACTGTTTTTT,CASSPTGQGGEKLFF,NA,TRBJ1-4,TRBV11-2,TRBD1
TGTGCCAGCAGCTTAACGACAGGGGCTGGAAACACCATATATTTT,CASSLTTGAGNTIYF,NA,TRBJ1-3,TRBV7-9,TRBD1
TGCGCCAGCAGCTTGGTTAGCGGGGGGGCCGAGACCCAGTACTTC,CASSLVSGGAETQYF,NA,TRBJ2-5,TRBV5-1,TRBD2
TGTGCCAGCAGTGAAGATACAGGGTACTACTATGGCTACACCTTC,CASSEDTGYYYGYTF,NA,TRBJ1-2,TRBV2,NA
TGTGCCAGCAGCAGTTCCCGATGGCCAGGGAAGGTTTACGAGCAGTACTTC,CASSSSRWPGKVYEQYF,NA,TRBJ2-7,TRBV5-6,NA
TGTGCCTGGGCCAGGATTCGCGATGAGCAGTTCTTC,CAWARIRDEQFF,NA,TRBJ2-1,TRBV30,NA
TGTGCCACCAGCAGGAGGGCTGGGACAGTATACGAGCAGTACTTC,CATSRRAGTVYEQYF,NA,TRBJ2-7,TRBV15,TRBD1
TGTGCCAGCAGCCAAGATGCTGAGGCTACGAGCTCCTACGAGCAGTACTTC,CASSQDAEATSSYEQYF,NA,TRBJ2-7,TRBV3-1/TRBV3-2,NA
TGTGCCAGCAGCCCGGAAAAACAGGGTTATAGCACAGATACGCAGTATTTT,CASSPEKQGYSTDTQYF,NA,TRBJ2-3,TRBV7-8,NA
TGTGCCAGCAGTGAAGGAACATATGATAATTCACCCCTCCACTTT,CASSEGTYDNSPLHF,NA,TRBJ1-6,TRBV6-1,NA
TGTGCCAGCAGCCCTCCCTGGACAGGGACTCAAGACGAGCAGTACTTC,CASSPPWTGTQDEQYF,NA,TRBJ2-7,TRBV5-6,TRBD1
TGCAGCGTTGTTTCGGGGGGAAGGACAGATACGCAGTATTTT,CSVVSGGRTDTQYF,NA,TRBJ2-3,TRBV29-1,TRBD2
TGCAGCGTTGGCGTTGGTACTAACTATGGCTACACCTTC,CSVGVGTNYGYTF,NA,TRBJ1-2,TRBV29-1,NA
TGCGCCAGCGGTCATATGGAGGGGTCATACAATGAGCAGTTCTTC,CASGHMEGSYNEQFF,NA,TRBJ2-1,TRBV10-1,NA
TGTGCCAGCAGTCCCAGCGGGGGGGTGGGATCCGGGGCAGATACGCAGTATTTT,CASSPSGGVGSGADTQYF,NA,TRBJ2-3,TRBV5-4,TRBD2
TGTGCCAGCCGTAAACAGGGGAGGGAGACCCAGTACTTC,CASRKQGRETQYF,few,TRBJ2-5,TRBV12-3/TRBV12-4,NA
TGTGCCAGCAGCCCGGACAGGGGTCCGAGAGAGCAGTACTTC,CASSPDRGPREQYF,NA,TRBJ2-7,TRBV28,TRBD1
TGTGCCAGCAGTTCCCCCCAGGTCCTTAACTATGGCTACACCTTC,CASSSPQVLNYGYTF,NA,TRBJ1-2,TRBV6-5,NA
TGTGCCAGCAGCTTAGATCAGATCCTGAACACTGAAGCTTTCTTT,CASSLDQILNTEAFF,NA,TRBJ1-1,TRBV7-9,NA
TGTGCCAGCAGGCCACTTGAAGAATCACCCCTCCACTTT,CASRPLEESPLHF,NA,TRBJ1-6,TRBV7-9,NA
TGTGCCAGCAGCTTAGCGAGCTGGGGCCCCTCGGAGACCCAGTACTTC,CASSLASWGPSETQYF,NA,TRBJ2-5,TRBV7-9,NA
TGCAGCGTGGAACTAGCGGGGGGAATTGGTGAGCAGTTCTTC,CSVELAGGIGEQFF,once,TRBJ2-1,TRBV29-1,TRBD2
TGCAGCGTTGCCGGGACAGGGGTTTACGAGCAGTACTTC,CSVAGTGVYEQYF,NA,TRBJ2-7,TRBV29-1,TRBD1
TGTGCCAGCAGCGTAAATACTGGACAGGGAAACTATGGCTACACCTTC,CASSVNTGQGNYGYTF,NA,TRBJ1-2,TRBV9,TRBD1
TGTGCCAGCAGCGTACAGGGGTTTAGCACAGATACGCAGTATTTT,CASSVQGFSTDTQYF,NA,TRBJ2-3,TRBV9,NA
TGCGCCAGCAGCTTGGTTGTTCGGAATGAGCAGTTCTTC,CASSLVVRNEQFF,NA,TRBJ2-1,TRBV5-1,NA
TGTGCCAGCAGTTTAGGTCCGGGGGATGAGCAGTTCTTC,CASSLGPGDEQFF,NA,TRBJ2-1,TRBV27,NA
TGTGCCAGCAGCAAAGTGGGCGTGGGACAGCTCCTAATGAACACTGAAGCTTTCTTT,CASSKVGVGQLLMNTEAFF,NA,TRBJ1-1,TRBV21-1,NA
TGTGCCAGCAGTCACGGACAGGTCCGAGATACGCAGTATTTT,CASSHGQVRDTQYF,few,TRBJ2-3,TRBV6-6,TRBD1